This T cell receptor beta chain is drawn from a study of T-cell reconstitution after alpha-beta-depleted transplantation in children. Study-wide results and caveats: Several hundred rapidly expanded clones from non-depleted graft cells reportedly supplied alpha-beta T cells about two months post-transplant. The main origin of T-cell counts and diversity one year after transplant was newly produced T cells.

Using unique molecular identifiers, the investigators prepared the TCRbeta library. Via MiXCR, TCRdb re-called the PCR reads, giving one row per CDR3 protein. The data hold 500,000 to 650,000 distinct CDR3 sequences, with over 10% observed a single time. A note on this clonotype: Its target is not known.

Germline lookup yields CDR1 SGHRS and CDR2 YFSETQ. Deletions cut 4 bases from V and 5 bases from J, with 11 bases between. This CDR3 is 13 amino acids long. The source of this sequence is a male patient aged 10-17 years who had a stem cell transplant for acute myeloid leukemia, so the T cells may come from the graft donor. The sequences come from PBMCs, mostly from graft donor cells, collected 360 days after TCRalphabeta/CD19-depleted stem cell transplant. The chain uses TRBV5-1 and TRBJ2-3, with D unresolved. The chain's CDR3 is CASSILGGDTQYF. The CDR3 DNA is TGCGCCAGCAGCATCCTAGGTGGAGATACGCAGTATTTT.